This is a list of T cell receptor beta chains from one sample in a study of blood T cell repertoires in COVID-19. This table comes from immunoSEQ multiplex PCR, and its TCRdb copy is limited to in-frame clones, with some not included. The sample includes around 480,000 clones, 88% seen only once; the top ten take around 13%. Material: peripheral blood. The receptor set was obtained from a woman aged 50 to 60 with COVID-19, enrolled during active disease. CDR3s include the opening cysteine and the closing phenylalanine or tryptophan. The order of the fields is clone size, V gene, J gene, CDR3 protein. Expanded clones are given a class, and other clones once, few, many or no size at all.

NA	TRBV2	TRBJ1-1	CASTWGGVEAFF
NA	TRBV30	TRBJ2-2	CAWNGLPTSTGELFF
NA	TRBV10-3	TRBJ2-3	CAISDPGYTDTQYF
NA	TRBV10-3	TRBJ1-1	CAISESNGGVNTEAFF
NA	TRBV11-2	TRBJ2-7	CASSPGLALAYEQYF
NA	TRBV23-1	TRBJ1-1	CASSQSGQFAEAFF
NA	TRBV12-5	TRBJ2-5	CASVRGRTVQETQYF
NA	TRBV5-1	TRBJ1-3	CASRSGQGNTIYF
NA	TRBV27	TRBJ1-2	CASSRTGRDYGYTF
NA	TRBV7-9	TRBJ1-2	CASSGGQGGYYGYTF
NA	TRBV27	TRBJ1-5	CAAQDCNQPQHF
NA	TRBV7-9	TRBJ2-6	CASSLGRVSGANVLTF
NA	TRBV7-9	TRBJ1-2	CASSLPGQNYGYTF
NA	TRBV5-1	TRBJ2-1	CASSLEGVNEQFF
NA	TRBV12-3/TRBV12-4	TRBJ1-1	CASTPGDTEAFF
NA	TRBV28	TRBJ1-5	CASSLGTGLHQPQHF
few	TRBV6-5	TRBJ1-2	CASSRDRYYGYTF
NA	TRBV3-1/TRBV3-2	TRBJ1-6	CASSQLTDSPLHF
once	TRBV7-8	TRBJ1-2	CASSPPWSDYGYTF
NA	TRBV27	TRBJ2-7	CASSPIGTGEGKNEQYF
NA	TRBV19	TRBJ2-3	CASSTRAGVSDTQYF
NA	TRBV27	TRBJ2-7	CASSSYRGYEQYF
NA	TRBV5-6	TRBJ1-3	CASSFLTASGNTIYF
once	TRBV2	TRBJ1-2	CASRDRGRVDGYTF
NA	TRBV24-1	TRBJ2-5	CATSPGTGNLETQYF
NA	TRBV30	TRBJ1-1	CAWSGGGETEAFF
NA	TRBV11-1	TRBJ2-1	CASSSPAGSSYNEQFF
NA	TRBV6-6	TRBJ1-4	CASNPLDSPEKLFF
NA	TRBV4-1	TRBJ2-7	CASSQDRGLSYEQYF
NA	TRBV12-3/TRBV12-4	TRBJ1-2	CASSLKTYYGYTF
NA	TRBV19	TRBJ1-1	CASSLTGANTEAFF
NA	TRBV5-8	TRBJ2-3	CASSYLAGPSTDTQYF
NA	TRBV7-9	TRBJ2-4	CASSPVLAKNIQYF
NA	TRBV10-3	TRBJ1-2	CAISGTGGDYGYTF
few	TRBV24-1	TRBJ1-5	CATQSGGLGNQPQHF
NA	TRBV30	TRBJ2-3	CAWNVRAQGDTQYF
NA	TRBV7-9	TRBJ2-4	CASSSGPSGETKNIQYF
NA	TRBV5-1	TRBJ1-6	CASSLMTGNNSPLHF
NA	TRBV30	TRBJ1-1	CAWKRDRREAFF
NA	TRBV2	TRBJ2-1	CASRRLAGGPGEQFF
once	TRBV19	TRBJ1-1	CASRLRTGNTEAFF
NA	TRBV10-3	TRBJ1-2	CAISEGQGANYGYTF
once	TRBV4-1	TRBJ2-7	CASSRATGTYEQYF
NA	TRBV18	TRBJ2-7	CASSPPSTDSYEQYF
NA	TRBV2	TRBJ2-3	CASSRRGQGAEDTQYF
NA	TRBV7-3	TRBJ2-2	CASSLDGTGVFSGELFF